These 23 T cell receptor beta chains were all obtained from the same sample, sequenced in a study of cytomegalovirus exposure and HLA in healthy donors. Use of 60 Vbeta and 13 Jbeta primers characterized the PCR. Using immunoSEQ multiplex PCR, the repertoire was profiled, and TCRdb retains in-frame clones only, with some absent. The sample contains approximately 80,000 clones, over 70% of which appear only once. Sequencing input: PBMCs. The receptors shown here come from a man younger than 40 in good health and CMV-seropositive.

This rearrangement joins TRBV11-1 to TRBJ1-1; D gene unclear. Germline CDR1 is SGHAT and CDR2 is FQDESV (reference sequence). The CDR3 runs 13 residues. V was shortened by 5 bases and J by 1 base, with 8 bases between the two germline ends. The CDR3 is CASSTDWNTEAFF. The CDR3, as DNA: TGTGCCAGCAGCACGGACTGGAACACTGAAGCTTTCTTT.

V usage is TRBV2 and J usage is TRBJ2-7, with a weak D call TRBD2 (5 bases). This CDR3 is 14 amino acids long. The V end was cut by 7 bases, the J end by 6 bases, with 19 bases between. The germline V gene has CDR1 SNHLY and CDR2 FYNNEI. The CDR3 is CASKGRGSLSEQYF. In DNA, the CDR3 is TGTGCCAGCAAGGGCCGGGGTTCCCTTTCCGAGCAGTACTTC.

The rearrangement joins TRBV6-6 to TRBJ1-6; D may be TRBD1 (6 bases). V shed 10 bases and J shed 6 bases, with 10 bases lying between them. CDR1 is MNHNY, CDR2 SVGAGI, per germline (reference sequence). This CDR3 spans 12 amino acids. CDR3 loop: CAITQGNSPLHF. CDR3 bases: TGTGCCATCACACAGGGTAATTCACCCCTCCACTTT.

The chain employs TRBV4-3 and TRBJ1-1; 8 bases are shared with TRBD1. The CDR3 is 14 amino acids. Trimming took 4 bases from V and 6 from J; bases not matched to a gene: 7. The germline gives CDR1 LGHNA, CDR2 YSLEER. DNA of the CDR3: TGCGCCAGCAGCCGCCTAGGACAGGGCCCTGAAGCTTTCTTT. Protein product: CASSRLGQGPEAFF.

This clone appeared once. The chain carries TRBV5-4 and TRBJ2-5; TRBD2 matches 7 bases. The V and J ends lost 3 bases and 5 bases, in that order; junction bases with no gene match: 4. This CDR3 contains 13 residues. Germline loops: CDR1 SGHNT, CDR2 YYREEE (reference sequence). CDR3 in amino acids: CASSSGLDETQYF. The CDR3 DNA follows: TGTGCCAGCAGCTCCGGACTAGATGAGACCCAGTACTTC.

The CDR3 here is CASSVGIGGTGELFF. CDR3 sequence (DNA): TGTGCCAGCAGCGTAGGGATAGGGGGCACCGGGGAGCTGTTTTTT. The chain uses TRBV9 and TRBJ2-2, with TRBD1 as a possible D gene (6 bases). CDR3 length: 15 amino acids. Trimming removed 0 bases from V and 4 bases from J, with 10 bases in between. Germline V gene data show CDR1 as SGDLS and CDR2 as YYNGEE.

The J gene is TRBJ1-1, the V gene TRBV11-1, with 9 bases lining up with TRBD1. The V gene end was trimmed by 3 bases and the J gene end by 1 base; junction bases not matched to a gene: 9. The CDR3 covers 17 residues. Germline assignment: CDR1 SGHAT and CDR2 FQDESV (reference sequence). This chain's CDR3 is CASSLDRGRGENTEAFF. The CDR3 DNA is TGTGCCAGCAGCTTGGACAGGGGACGAGGGGAGAACACTGAAGCTTTCTTT.

J is TRBJ2-3 and V is TRBV27; D ambiguous. The CDR3 consists of 15 residues. V lost 8 bases and J lost 0, with 15 bases in between. Germline-derived CDR1 and CDR2 are MNHEY and SMNVEV (reference sequence). The CDR3 coding sequence is TGTGCCAGCTCCCCGTTTGTCCCTAGCACAGATACGCAGTATTTT. This codes for CASSPFVPSTDTQYF.

This clone was detected a few times. The chain combines TRBV6-5 with TRBJ1-1; 7 bases map to TRBD1. Trimming removed 6 bases from V and 3 bases from J; junction bases left unmatched: 4. Germline CDR1 MNHEY, CDR2 SVGAGI. There are 13 residues in the CDR3. The CDR3 DNA sequence: TGTGCCAGCAGGTCACAGGGGTACACTGAAGCTTTCTTT. It yields the protein CASRSQGYTEAFF.

The chain links TRBV29-1 to TRBJ1-2; a possible D gene is TRBD1 (5 bases). Germline V lookup: CDR1 SQVTM, CDR2 ANQGSEA. The CDR3 sequence is 14 residues long. The V end lost 3 bases, the J end lost 2 bases, and 13 bases lay between the germline ends. The CDR3 is CSVDTEGRNYGYTF. In DNA form, the CDR3 reads TGCAGCGTTGATACGGAGGGGAGGAACTATGGCTACACCTTC.

The gene calls are TRBV25-1 and TRBJ2-3, with 11 bases matching TRBD1. Germline values: CDR1 MGHDK, CDR2 SYGVNS. There are 15 residues in the CDR3. J lost 1 base, V lost 6 bases, and 3 bases had no gene match. CDR3: CASRWTGGRTDTQYF. CDR3 nucleotides: TGTGCCAGCAGATGGACAGGGGGCCGCACAGATACGCAGTATTTT.

V gene TRBV7-9 combines with J gene TRBJ2-1; 12 bases map to TRBD2. CDR3 length: 19 amino acids. The germline gives CDR1 SEHNR, CDR2 FQNEAQ (reference sequence). V shed 6 bases and J 4 bases; nucleotides not matched to a gene: 16. In nucleotides, the CDR3 is TGTGCCAGCAGTCCGGACCTAGCGGGAGGGGTGGGGGGTTACAATGAGCAGTTCTTC. Translation gives CASSPDLAGGVGGYNEQFF.

DNA of the CDR3: TGTGCCAGTAGTATAACCCCGAGGTATCGCGGCTACACCTTC. As protein: CASSITPRYRGYTF. This chain links TRBV19 with TRBJ1-2, with D uncertain. With 2 bases removed from V and 8 bases from J, the gap between germline ends came to 15 bases. Germline CDR1 is LNHDA and CDR2 is SQIVND (reference sequence). CDR3 length equals 14 residues.

The chain uses TRBV7-2 and TRBJ2-7; D is possibly TRBD2 (5 bases). With 2 bases removed from V and 3 bases from J, the gap between germline ends came to 8 bases. From germline, CDR1 is SGHTA and CDR2 FQGNSA. The CDR3 is 13 residues long. The CDR3 protein is CASSLKAVYEQYF. The CDR3 coding sequence is TGTGCCAGCAGCTTAAAAGCGGTCTACGAGCAGTACTTC.

This rearrangement joins TRBV15 to TRBJ1-6; maybe TRBD1 (6 bases). The ends were cut back, 0 bases at V and 15 bases at J, with 18 bases in the middle. Germline CDR1 and CDR2: LNHNV and YYDKDF (reference sequence). CDR3 length: 15 amino acids. The CDR3 DNA reads TGTGCCACCAGCAGAGAAGGGGGGGGGCCCAGGCACCTCCACTTT. Translated: CATSREGGGPRHLHF. The full variable domain, in which reference TRBV15 and TRBJ1-6 provide the parts outside the CDR3, is DAMVIQNPRYQVTQFGKPVTLSCSQTLNHNVMYWYQQKSSQAPKLLFHYYDKDFNNEADTPDNFQSRRPNTSFCFLDIRSPGLGDTAMYLCATSREGGGPRHLHFGNGTRLTVT.

The V and J genes are TRBV7-7 and TRBJ2-3, with D possibly TRBD2 on 6 matching bases. CDR3 length: 15 amino acids. The V end was cut by 3 bases, the J end by 2 bases, with 12 bases between. Germline-derived CDR1 and CDR2 are SSHAT and FNYEAQ (reference sequence). The CDR3 nucleotides are TGTGCCAGCAGCTTCGGCAGCGGGCCCACAGATACGCAGTATTTT. Translated: CASSFGSGPTDTQYF. The full variable domain, completed using reference TRBV7-7 and TRBJ2-3, is GAGVSQSPRYKVTKRGQDVTLRCDPISSHATLYWYQQALGQGPEFLTYFNYEAQPDKSGLPSDRFSAERPEGSISTLTIQRTEQRDSAMYRCASSFGSGPTDTQYFGPGTRLTVL.

The chain joins TRBV18 to TRBJ2-5, with 9 positions matching TRBD2. Germline loops: CDR1 KGHSH, CDR2 LQKENI. CDR3 length: 13 amino acids. V shed 2 bases, J shed 5 bases, and the junction held 0 bases outside the gene matches. The CDR3 protein is CASSPSGGETQYF. For the CDR3, the DNA is TGTGCCAGCTCACCAAGCGGGGGGGAGACCCAGTACTTC.

The rearrangement links TRBV7-2 to TRBJ1-1; 7 nucleotides align to TRBD1. CDR3 length equals 16 residues. Germline V CDR1 and CDR2: SGHTA, FQGNSA. V shed 2 bases, J shed 2 bases, and the junction held 8 bases outside the gene matches. The CDR3 spells CASSLTSQGINTEAFF. DNA of the CDR3: TGTGCCAGCAGCTTAACCTCACAGGGGATCAACACTGAAGCTTTCTTT.

The chain joins TRBV19 to TRBJ1-5; possible D gene TRBD1, 6 bases. This CDR3 is 15 amino acids long. Germline CDR1 is LNHDA and CDR2 is SQIVND (reference sequence). V dropped 7 bases and J dropped 3 bases, with 16 bases sitting between them. The CDR3 coding sequence is TGTGCCAGTACCCTGGCGGGGGGCCTCAATCAGCCCCAGCATTTT. It yields the protein CASTLAGGLNQPQHF.

V is TRBV29-1 and J is TRBJ2-1; weak D call: TRBD1 (5 bases). The V and J ends lost 4 bases and 0 bases respectively, with 10 bases between them. Per the germline V gene, CDR1 is SQVTM and CDR2 is ANQGSEA. This CDR3 has 14 amino acids. CDR3: CSVVWTNSYNEQFF. The CDR3 coding sequence is TGCAGCGTTGTGTGGACAAACTCCTACAATGAGCAGTTCTTC.

The chain links TRBV4-1 to TRBJ2-7; TRBD1 agrees at 9 bases. Unmatched junction bases numbered 9, after V lost 4 bases and J lost 2 bases. The CDR3 has 16 residues. Germline loops: CDR1 MGHRA, CDR2 YSYEKL. In nucleotides, the CDR3 is TGCGCCAGCAGCCTCTCTTCGAGGACAGGGGCCTACGAGCAGTACTTC. This gives the protein CASSLSSRTGAYEQYF.

This clone was observed a single time. An end of the junction differs from the germline gene, which may be a read error. The chain links TRBV6-6 to TRBJ1-5, with D unclear. The V gene's germline CDR1 is MNHNY and CDR2 SVGAGI (reference sequence). The CDR3 spans 15 residues. CDR3 region: CASSYSHYSNQPQNF. CDR3 DNA: TGTGCCAGCAGTTATTCACACTATAGCAATCAGCCCCAGAATTTT.

The chain uses TRBV29-1 and TRBJ1-4; 8 nucleotides align to TRBD1. The ends lost 2 bases at V and 3 bases at J; junction bases unmatched: 2. CDR1 and CDR2 (germline): SQVTM, ANQGSEA. The CDR3 consists of 14 residues. CDR3 region: CSVEQGAPNEKLFF. The CDR3 DNA reads TGCAGCGTTGAACAGGGGGCTCCTAATGAAAAACTGTTTTTT.